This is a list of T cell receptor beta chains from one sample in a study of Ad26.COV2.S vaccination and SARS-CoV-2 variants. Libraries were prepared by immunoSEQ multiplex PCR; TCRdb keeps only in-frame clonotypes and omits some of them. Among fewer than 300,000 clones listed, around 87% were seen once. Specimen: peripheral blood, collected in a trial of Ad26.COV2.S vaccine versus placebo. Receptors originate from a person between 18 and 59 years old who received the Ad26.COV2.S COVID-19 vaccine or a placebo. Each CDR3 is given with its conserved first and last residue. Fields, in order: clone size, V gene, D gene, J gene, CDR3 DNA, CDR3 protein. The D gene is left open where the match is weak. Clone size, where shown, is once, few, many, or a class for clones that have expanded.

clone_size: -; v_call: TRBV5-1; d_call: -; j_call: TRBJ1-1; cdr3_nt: TGCGCCAGCAGCTTGCGTCCTACAGGAGTGAACACTGAAGCTTTCTTT; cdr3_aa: CASSLRPTGVNTEAFF
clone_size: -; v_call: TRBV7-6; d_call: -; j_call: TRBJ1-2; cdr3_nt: TGTGCCAGCAGTCATAGGGCAGCCCGGCTTGTTGGCTACACCTTC; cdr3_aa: CASSHRAARLVGYTF
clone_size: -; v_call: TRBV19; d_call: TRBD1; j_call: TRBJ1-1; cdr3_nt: TGTGCCAGTAGGCTCCGACAGGGTCTGAACACTGAAGCTTTCTTT; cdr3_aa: CASRLRQGLNTEAFF
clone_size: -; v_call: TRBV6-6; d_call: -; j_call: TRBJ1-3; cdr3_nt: TGTGCCAGCAGACCCCAGAGGGACCCTGGAAACACCATATATTTT; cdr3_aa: CASRPQRDPGNTIYF
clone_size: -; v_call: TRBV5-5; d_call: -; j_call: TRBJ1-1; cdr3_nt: TGTGCCAGCAGCCCCGGGACGGTGAACACTGAAGCTTTCTTT; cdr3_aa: CASSPGTVNTEAFF
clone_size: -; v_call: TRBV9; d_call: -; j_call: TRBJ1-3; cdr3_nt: TGTGCCAGCAGCGTGGCAGGCTCTGGAAACACCATATATTTT; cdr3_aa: CASSVAGSGNTIYF
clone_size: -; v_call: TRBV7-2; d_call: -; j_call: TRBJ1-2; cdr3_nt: TGTGCCAGCAGCTTAGCACACCCGAACTATGGCTACACCTTC; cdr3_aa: CASSLAHPNYGYTF
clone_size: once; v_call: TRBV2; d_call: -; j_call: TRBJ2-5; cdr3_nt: TGTGCCAGCAGTGAAGCGAGGACAGTAGATATCCAGTACTTC; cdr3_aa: CASSEARTVDIQYF
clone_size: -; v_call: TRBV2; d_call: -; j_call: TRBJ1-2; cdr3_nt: TGTGCCAGCAGGATCAACGTCTATGGCTACACCTTC; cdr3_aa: CASRINVYGYTF
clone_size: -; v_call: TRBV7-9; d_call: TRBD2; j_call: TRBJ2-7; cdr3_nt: TGTGCCAGCAGCCGATCCGGGACTAGCGGGGGGACCAACTACGAGCAGTACTTC; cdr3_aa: CASSRSGTSGGTNYEQYF
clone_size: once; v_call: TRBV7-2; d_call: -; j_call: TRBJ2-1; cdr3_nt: TGTGCCAGCAGCTTAGAGGGGAAGAGAGGATCTTACAATGAGCAGTTCTTC; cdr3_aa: CASSLEGKRGSYNEQFF
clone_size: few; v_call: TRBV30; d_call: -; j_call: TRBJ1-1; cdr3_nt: TGTGCCTGGACCCAGGACAGATACACTGAAGCTTTCTTT; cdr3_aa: CAWTQDRYTEAFF
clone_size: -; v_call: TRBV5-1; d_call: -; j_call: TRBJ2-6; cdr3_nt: TGCGCCAGCAGCTTGTTCGCACAGGCTAGTTCTGGGGCCAACGTCCTGACTTTT; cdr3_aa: CASSLFAQASSGANVLTF
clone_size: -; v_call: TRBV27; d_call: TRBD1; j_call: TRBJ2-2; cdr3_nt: TGTGCCAGCACCCACAGGAAGGGGGCATTCGGCGGGGAGCTGTTTTTT; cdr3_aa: CASTHRKGAFGGELFF
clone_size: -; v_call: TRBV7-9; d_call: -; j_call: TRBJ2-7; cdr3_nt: TGTGCCAGCAGCTTGGCCGGGACACCCTCCTACGAGCAGTACTTC; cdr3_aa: CASSLAGTPSYEQYF
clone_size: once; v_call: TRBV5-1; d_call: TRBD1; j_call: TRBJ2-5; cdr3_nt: TGCGCCAGCAGCCCCGGGACAGGGATCGAGACCCAGTACTTC; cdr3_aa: CASSPGTGIETQYF
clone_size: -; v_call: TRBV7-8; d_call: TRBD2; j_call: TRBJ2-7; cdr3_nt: TGTGCCAGCAGCGAAATCGGACTAGCGTGGGACGAGCAGTACTTC; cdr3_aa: CASSEIGLAWDEQYF